A selection of T cell receptor beta chains follows, all from one sample in a study of identical twins. Each CDR3 protein gets one entry after TCRdb re-called the 5' RACE reads with MiXCR. The table has 300,000 to 400,000 distinct CDR3 sequences, over 9% seen once. The sample was also linked to a second study, of yellow fever vaccine responses in identical twins.

The sequenced sample was CD8+ T cells sorted from blood. The source is a woman under 30 in good health. Both conserved end residues are trimmed from each CDR3.

j_call v_call cdr3_aa
TRBJ2-1 TRBV5-6 ASSLVRTLQGDEQF
TRBJ2-2 TRBV5-6 ASSDNRVKNTGELF
TRBJ2-3 TRBV15 ATSRERSSSTDTQY
TRBJ1-4 TRBV11-2 ASSGRDSTNEKLF
TRBJ1-5 TRBV28 ASSLPTLHGRGNQPQH
TRBJ2-5 TRBV28 ASSLSIGGTGERETQY
TRBJ2-3 TRBV7-8 ASSLEVAGATDTQY
TRBJ2-7 TRBV9 ASSAAGRIDEQY
TRBJ1-2 TRBV5-5 ASSSDRGDGYT
TRBJ2-1 TRBV4-1 ASSQRDRDNEQF
TRBJ2-7 TRBV5-1 ASSLWGAALDEQY
TRBJ2-2 TRBV2 ASSDEGARGTGELF
TRBJ1-1 TRBV10-3 AISESDRGAF
TRBJ1-5 TRBV3-1 ASSQYREGRGNQPQH
TRBJ2-1 TRBV15 ATSGDYGQGEQF
TRBJ2-3 TRBV7-6 ASSWGLTGRTSGTDTQY
TRBJ2-7 TRBV29-1 SVAPARTGGLEQY
TRBJ2-1 TRBV19 ASSIELEIYNEQF
TRBJ2-5 TRBV18 ASSLSGLSWETQY
TRBJ2-5 TRBV2 ASGASGWQETQY
TRBJ1-1 TRBV12-3/TRBV12-4 ASSFQILTGNTEAF
TRBJ1-1 TRBV3-1 ASSQVTGVKTEAF
TRBJ2-5 TRBV9 ASSPTLGGGETQY
TRBJ2-7 TRBV12-5 ASGLGEAKNPYEQY
TRBJ2-3 TRBV20-1 SATVRGVTDTQY
TRBJ2-1 TRBV7-8 ASSPVGRVWGSYNEQF
TRBJ1-2 TRBV10-2 ASSEELDYGYT
TRBJ2-3 TRBV3-1 ASSQGLDSTDTQY
TRBJ2-1 TRBV6-2/TRBV6-3 ASSYSSEGGDEQF
TRBJ2-2 TRBV7-8 ASSPGLAATGELF
TRBJ2-2 TRBV3-1 ASSQETGDTGELF
TRBJ1-1 TRBV29-1 SVDSGTGYTEAF
TRBJ2-1 TRBV9 ASSNPGNEQF
TRBJ2-2 TRBV20-1 SAPGTGELF
TRBJ2-1 TRBV9 ASSATTSESEQF
TRBJ2-3 TRBV7-9 ASSPLPGGPSTDTQY
TRBJ2-3 TRBV29-1 SVEDPSGRGDTQY
TRBJ2-1 TRBV4-2 ASSQYSGGGYNEQF
TRBJ2-5 TRBV5-1 ASSFGQGQETQY
TRBJ2-5 TRBV28 ASSLLAGGGMETQY
TRBJ2-7 TRBV28 ASSLSPVTGGNEQY
TRBJ1-6 TRBV4-1 ASSLFWTGESSYNSPLH
TRBJ1-1 TRBV28 ASSSWGRNTEAF
TRBJ2-1 TRBV10-3 AISEYEFVPKDYNEQF